The 19 T cell receptor beta chains reported below all come from one sample, sequenced in a study of radiotherapy plus CTLA-4 blockade in lung cancer. Assay used: immunoSEQ multiplex PCR; TCRdb lists only in-frame clones, some missing. Altogether roughly 44,000 clones are present, around nine tenths being singletons, with the ten largest covering 7.8%. Sequenced here: peripheral blood, sampled from a patient treated with radiotherapy plus ipilimumab. These receptors all come from a human donor with non-small cell lung cancer whose response to radiotherapy plus ipilimumab could not be evaluated.

This chain joins TRBV19 and TRBJ2-2, with D unresolved. The germline V gene has CDR1 LNHDA and CDR2 SQIVND (reference sequence). V dropped 3 bases and J dropped 6 bases, with 17 bases sitting between them. The CDR3 has 16 amino acids. CDR3 region: CASSIRSLTSPGELFF. In DNA, the CDR3 is TGTGCCAGTAGTATCCGGTCCCTTACGAGCCCCGGGGAGCTGTTTTTT.

The CDR3 DNA reads as TGTGCCAGTTGTTGGTCGGGCCAAGAGACCCAGTACTTC. Amino acids: CASCWSGQETQYF. V usage is TRBV6-1 and J usage is TRBJ2-5; D is undetermined. This CDR3 is 13 amino acids long. Trimming cost V 9 bases and J 1 base, with 12 bases left between them. CDR1 and CDR2 from the germline V gene are MNHNS and SASEGT.

This clone has a handful of counts. The V gene is TRBV7-9, the J gene TRBJ2-5, with unresolved D. CDR1 and CDR2 (germline): SEHNR, FQNEAQ (reference sequence). Trimming shortened V by 0 bases and J by 0 bases, and 8 bases separated the two germline ends. The CDR3 length is 15 residues. The CDR3 DNA reads as TGTGCCAGCAGCTTAGCGTTTCTCGACCAAGAGACCCAGTACTTC. Translating it yields CASSLAFLDQETQYF. The whole variable domain, filled in from reference TRBV7-9 and TRBJ2-5, reads DTGVSQNPRHKITKRGQNVTFRCDPISEHNRLYWYRQTLGQGPEFLTYFQNEAQLEKSRLLSDRFSAERPKGSFSTLEIQRTEQGDSAMYLCASSLAFLDQETQYFGPGTRLLVL.

The rearrangement joins TRBV5-1 to TRBJ2-3; 10 bases agree with TRBD2. The J segment lost 1 base and the V segment lost 4 bases, leaving 6 bases of the junction unmatched. This CDR3 has 16 residues. Germline CDR1 is SGHRS and CDR2 is YFSETQ. CDR3 sequence reads: CASSRDGTSGTDTQYF. DNA for the CDR3: TGCGCCAGCAGCCGAGACGGGACTAGCGGCACAGATACGCAGTATTTT.

The chain links TRBV6-6 to TRBJ2-5, with 8 bases aligning to TRBD1. The end of the DNA is better explained by TRBJ2-7, so the J call may be wrong. The CDR3 runs 14 residues. Germline V lookup: CDR1 MNHNY, CDR2 SVGAGI (reference sequence). For the CDR3, the DNA is TGTGCCAGCAGGGCGGACAGGGTAATCGACGAGCAGTACTTC. It codes for CASRADRVIDEQYF.

The rearrangement joins TRBV28 to TRBJ1-1, with TRBD1 matching over 9 bases. This CDR3 has 15 amino acids. Looked up from germline, CDR1 is MDHEN and CDR2 is SYDVKM. Germline trimming cut 2 bases from V and 4 bases from J; bases unmatched to any gene: 5. CDR3 DNA: TGTGCCAGCAGTTTACCCAGGACAGGGGCCACTGAAGCTTTCTTT. Translating it yields CASSLPRTGATEAFF. The full variable domain, its missing parts supplied by reference TRBV28 and TRBJ1-1, is DVKVTQSSRYLVKRTGEKVFLECVQDMDHENMFWYRQDPGLGLRLIYFSYDVKMKEKGDIPEGYSVSREKKERFSLILESASTNQTSMYLCASSLPRTGATEAFFGQGTRLTVV.

The CDR3 reads CASSFGETEAFF. In DNA form, the CDR3 reads TGTGCCAGCAGTTTCGGGGAAACTGAAGCTTTCTTT. The chain links TRBV6-6 to TRBJ1-1; D is unresolved. This CDR3 region has 12 residues. The V gene lost 4 bases and the J gene lost 5 bases, with 8 bases spanning the gap. Looked up from germline, CDR1 is MNHNY and CDR2 is SVGAGI (reference sequence).

The rearrangement joins TRBV28 to TRBJ2-7; 9 nucleotides align to TRBD1. The CDR3 runs 15 residues. The V gene end was trimmed by 2 bases and the J gene end by 3 bases; junction bases not matched to a gene: 5. Germline-derived CDR1 and CDR2 are MDHEN and SYDVKM. In DNA form, the CDR3 reads TGTGCCAGCAGTTTAATGGGACAGGGAGACTACGAGCAGTACTTC. Its translation: CASSLMGQGDYEQYF.

This clone was seen just once. This chain links TRBV4-1 with TRBJ2-3, with 13 bases identical to TRBD2. The length of the CDR3 is 17 residues. Losses at the gene ends were 5 bases for V and 3 bases for J; bases not matched to a gene: 8. Germline-derived CDR1 and CDR2 are MGHRA and YSYEKL. The DNA of the CDR3 is TGCGCCAGCAGCTTGCGACGACTAGCGGGAGGAACAGATACGCAGTATTTT. Protein product: CASSLRRLAGGTDTQYF.

J is TRBJ1-1 and V is TRBV9; D is possibly TRBD1 (5 bases). The CDR3 has 13 amino acids. Germline lookup yields CDR1 SGDLS and CDR2 YYNGEE. V was shortened by 4 bases and J by 6 bases, with 13 bases between the two germline ends. CDR3 coding DNA: TGTGCCAGCAGCATCTCCCCCAGGGCTGAAGCTTTCTTT. This sequence encodes CASSISPRAEAFF.

This sequence joins TRBV19 and TRBJ1-2, with 9 bases that match TRBD1. The length of the CDR3 is 17 residues. V was pared by 11 bases and J by 4 bases, with 20 bases of the junction left unmatched. Germline loops: CDR1 LNHDA, CDR2 SQIVND (reference sequence). In DNA, the CDR3 is TGTGCCTCTCAAGCCCGGGACAGGGTTCTCATCCCCTATGGCTACACCTTC. The encoded protein is CASQARDRVLIPYGYTF.

The chain joins TRBV6-6 to TRBJ2-3; TRBD1 aligns across 7 bases. Germline V gene sequence: CDR1 MNHNY, CDR2 SVGAGI (reference sequence). V lost 7 bases, J lost 4 bases, and 8 bases stayed unmatched. The CDR3 spans 14 residues. CDR3 in DNA: TGTGCCAGCACCTCAGGGGGTGCCTCAGATACGCAGTATTTT. Its translation is CASTSGGASDTQYF.

This clone was counted once. The J gene is TRBJ2-1, the V gene TRBV18; TRBD1 matches 9 bases. There are 15 residues in the CDR3. Losses at the gene ends were 5 bases for V and 5 bases for J; bases not matched to a gene: 7. From germline, CDR1 is KGHSH and CDR2 LQKENI. CDR3 DNA: TGTGCCAGCTCAGCCGGGACAGGGACCAACAATGAGCAGTTCTTC. Protein product: CASSAGTGTNNEQFF. The full variable domain, in which reference TRBV18 and TRBJ2-1 provide the parts outside the CDR3, is NAGVMQNPRHLVRRRGQEARLRCSPMKGHSHVYWYRQLPEEGLKFMVYLQKENIIDESGMPKERFSAEFPKEGPSILRIQQVVRGDSAAYFCASSAGTGTNNEQFFGPGTRLTVL.

This clone has just one count. The V gene is TRBV11-2, the J gene TRBJ2-1; no clear D gene. CDR3 length equals 13 residues. CDR1 is SGHAT and CDR2 is FQNNGV in the germline V gene. The V and J ends lost 1 base and 16 bases respectively, with 17 bases between them. CDR3 residues: CASSLGYSPYLFF. The CDR3 bases are TGTGCCAGCAGCTTAGGGTACAGCCCTTACTTATTCTTC.

The chain employs TRBV18 and TRBJ1-4; D may be TRBD1 (6 bases). V was cut by 2 bases and J by 0 bases, with 13 bases left in between. The CDR3 is made up of 17 amino acids. Germline CDR1 reads KGHSH; CDR2 reads LQKENI. Here the CDR3 reads CASSPWDTGATNEKLFF. CDR3 in DNA: TGTGCCAGCTCACCATGGGACACAGGAGCAACTAATGAAAAACTGTTTTTT. The whole variable domain, filled in from reference TRBV18 and TRBJ1-4, reads NAGVMQNPRHLVRRRGQEARLRCSPMKGHSHVYWYRQLPEEGLKFMVYLQKENIIDESGMPKERFSAEFPKEGPSILRIQQVVRGDSAAYFCASSPWDTGATNEKLFFGSGTQLSVL.

The rearrangement joins TRBV7-9 to TRBJ2-7; TRBD1 might be the D (6 bases). Per germline, CDR1 SEHNR and CDR2 FQNEAQ (reference sequence). The CDR3 has 11 residues. Trimming took 3 bases from V and 6 from J, leaving 6 bases between them. Written as DNA, the CDR3 is TGTGCCAGCAGCTTGGACAGCGAGCAGTACTTC. Its protein is CASSLDSEQYF.

The rearrangement uses TRBV25-1 and TRBJ1-4; no definite D call. The CDR3 runs 14 residues. Germline V gene data show CDR1 as MGHDK and CDR2 as SYGVNS. V shed 3 bases and J shed 0 bases, with 5 bases lying between them. The CDR3 protein is CASSDVSTNEKLFF. CDR3 in DNA: TGTGCCAGCAGTGACGTGTCAACTAATGAAAAACTGTTTTTT.

This clone has only a few counts. The rearrangement joins TRBV29-1 to TRBJ1-1; D unclear. The CDR3 has 13 residues. V lost 8 bases to trimming and J lost 1 base, with 14 bases between them. Germline-derived CDR1 and CDR2 are SQVTM and ANQGSEA. CDR3 in amino acids: CSYTPITNTEAFF. CDR3 in DNA: TGCAGCTATACACCGATAACGAACACTGAAGCTTTCTTT.

The chain carries TRBV9 and TRBJ2-7; tentatively, D is TRBD2 (5 bases). V was shortened by 0 bases and J by 5 bases, with 9 bases between the two germline ends. Germline V gene lookup returns CDR1 SGDLS and CDR2 YYNGEE. The CDR3 totals 13 residues. The CDR3 nucleotides read TGTGCCAGCAGCGTAGATGAGGGTAACGAGCAGTACTTC. Translation gives CASSVDEGNEQYF.